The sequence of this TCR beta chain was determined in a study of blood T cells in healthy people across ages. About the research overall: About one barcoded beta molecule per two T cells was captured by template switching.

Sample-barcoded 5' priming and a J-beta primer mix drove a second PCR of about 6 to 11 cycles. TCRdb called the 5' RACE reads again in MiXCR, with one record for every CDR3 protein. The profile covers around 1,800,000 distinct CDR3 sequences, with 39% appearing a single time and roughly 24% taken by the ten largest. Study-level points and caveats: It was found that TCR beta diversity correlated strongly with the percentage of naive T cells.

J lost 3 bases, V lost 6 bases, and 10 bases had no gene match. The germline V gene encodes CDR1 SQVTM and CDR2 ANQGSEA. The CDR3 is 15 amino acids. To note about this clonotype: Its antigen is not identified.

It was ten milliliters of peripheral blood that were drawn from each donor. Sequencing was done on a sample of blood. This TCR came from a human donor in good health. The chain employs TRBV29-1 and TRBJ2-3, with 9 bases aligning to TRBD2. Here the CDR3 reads CSVAPSGAGTDTQYF. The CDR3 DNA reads TGCAGCGTGGCCCCTAGCGGGGCAGGAACAGATACGCAGTATTTT.